The 3 T cell receptor beta chains listed next were all sequenced from one sample in a study of PD-L1 blockade in urothelial cancer. TCRdb keeps only in-frame clones here, not all; method: immunoSEQ multiplex PCR. The table records around 51,000 clones, approximately 86% of them present only once. The material was PBMCs, obtained around atezolizumab (anti-PD-L1) treatment. The origin of the receptors is a man in his 60s with urothelial cancer.

The rearrangement uses TRBV18 and TRBJ1-1, with TRBD1 matching over 8 bases. Unmatched junction bases numbered 6, after V lost 5 bases and J lost 4 bases. CDR1 KGHSH and CDR2 LQKENI come from the germline V gene. The length of the CDR3 is 14 residues. For the CDR3, the DNA is TGTGCCAGCTCAACCTCAACAGGGGGCACTGAAGCTTTCTTT. It yields the protein CASSTSTGGTEAFF.

This rearrangement joins TRBV6-5 to TRBJ2-7; 7 bases are shared with TRBD1. J lost 0 bases, V lost 8 bases, and 4 bases had no gene match. CDR3 size: 13 residues. The germline CDR1 and CDR2 sequences are MNHEY and SVGAGI. CDR3 coding DNA: TGTGCCAGCCAGACAGGGAGCTCCTACGAGCAGTACTTC. Amino acids: CASQTGSSYEQYF.

The J gene is TRBJ2-3, the V gene TRBV29-1; 10 bases fit TRBD2. This CDR3 spans 13 amino acids. J gave up 4 bases and V 7 bases, and 5 bases lay outside the gene matches. Germline lookup yields CDR1 SQVTM and CDR2 ANQGSEA. The CDR3 nucleotides read TGCAGCGCCGGAGCGGGAGGGTCAGATACGCAGTATTTT. Its translation is CSAGAGGSDTQYF.